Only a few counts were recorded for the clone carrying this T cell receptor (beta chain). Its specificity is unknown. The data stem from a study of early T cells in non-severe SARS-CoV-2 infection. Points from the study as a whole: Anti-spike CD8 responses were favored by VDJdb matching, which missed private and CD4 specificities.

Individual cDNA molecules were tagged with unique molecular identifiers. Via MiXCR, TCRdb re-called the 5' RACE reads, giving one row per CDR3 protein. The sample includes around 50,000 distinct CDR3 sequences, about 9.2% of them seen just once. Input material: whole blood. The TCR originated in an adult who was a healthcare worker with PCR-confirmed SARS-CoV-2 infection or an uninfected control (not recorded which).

CDR3 DNA: TGTGCCAGCTCTGCCGCCCGCACCGGGGAGCTGTTTTTT. Translation: CASSAARTGELFF. The J gene is TRBJ2-2, the V gene TRBV19; D ambiguous. This CDR3 has 13 amino acids. Trimming pared 9 bases from V and 4 bases from J, leaving 12 bases between. Germline V CDR1 and CDR2: LNHDA, SQIVND (reference sequence).